This T cell receptor (beta chain) was identified in a study of blood T cell repertoires in COVID-19 (dated by TCRdb to about 2020). The study in broad terms: The collaborator samples originated in the United States, Italy and Spain and spanned the acute and convalescent phases of COVID-19. The dataset comprised deeply sampled blood TCRbeta repertoires from subjects exposed to, actively infected with, or recovered from COVID-19. The prospective study material was composed of cDNA or gDNA derived from T cells, B-cell-depleted T cells, or PBMCs. A de-identified subject ID, COVID-19 status, age in years and sex were almost always included in the sample metadata. Where available, HLA class I and class II types were obtained from metadata supplied by the sample provider rather than from assay-based typing. A freely available public database, intended as a resource for researchers studying the immune response to SARS-CoV-2, is where the repertoires were released. The samples were drawn from the first 160 participants of the ongoing ImmuneRACE study and from under 1,500 subjects provided by 6 global collaborators.

The immunoSEQ Assay, a bias-controlled multiplex PCR, was used to amplify TCRbeta CDR3 regions from genomic DNA. In the authors' own workflow: Within the assay, amplification of reference gene primers was used to estimate how many nucleated cells each sample contained. To quantify the absolute abundance of each unique TCRbeta CDR3 rearrangement, sequence reads were collapsed and filtered. For each sample, productive Simpson clonality was calculated as the square root of Simpson's diversity index over productive rearrangements. TCRdb carries this immuneACCESS record with in-frame sequences only. Its versions omit some clonotypes, under half of them owing to an unresolved V gene in the studies checked, with the rest unexplained. V, J and clone size are those of that table, while D and trimming were read from the DNA. The sample contains approximately 190,000 clones, 88% of them found a single time. The ten largest clones represent 6% of the sample.

Collaborating institutions collected whole blood in K2EDTA tubes following their own protocols. For TCRbeta analysis, collaborator samples were shipped as frozen whole blood, as isolated PBMCs, or as DNA extracted from either sample type. Its CDR3 holds 14 amino acids, cysteine through phenylalanine. The DNA shown is the 42-base CDR3, in frame from base 1. V and J are trimmed by 4 bases and 2 bases, and the gene matches miss 5 bases of the junction. The germline V gene (reference sequence) sets CDR1 to SGHKS and CDR2 to YYEKEE. Turning to this clone: Its antigen is not yet known. Base qualities are not at hand, and no much larger clone is one base apart.

The investigation overall reported the following: Clinical and demographic metadata were provided uncurated, with the amount varying by source and participant.

This clonotype was obtained from a man aged 35 to 55 with active or convalescent COVID-19. The rearrangement joined TRBV5-5 to TRBJ1-2, and 7 junction bases match TRBD1. The sample consisted of peripheral blood. The nucleotides read TGTGCCAGCAGCAGGGGGACAGACAACTATGGCTACACCTTC. Translated, this is CASSRGTDNYGYTF.